These 9 T cell receptor beta chains originate from one sample sequenced in a study of control samples from healthy donors and cancer patients. The protocol was immunoSEQ multiplex PCR, while the TCRdb copy is restricted to in-frame clones and leaves out a portion. The table has about 140,000 clones, about 89% seen once; the top ten hold over 6%. The sample comprised blood. These receptors were taken from a man between 18 and 29 years old in good health.

This clone has just a few counts. V is TRBV9 and J is TRBJ2-1; possibly TRBD1 for D (6 bases). Germline lookup yields CDR1 SGDLS and CDR2 YYNGEE. V was cut by 0 bases and J by 4 bases, with 11 bases left in between. The length of the CDR3 is 15 residues. CDR3 in amino acids: CASSVDGTRYNEQFF. CDR3 in DNA: TGTGCCAGCAGCGTAGACGGGACAAGGTACAATGAGCAGTTCTTC.

The V call is TRBV6-1, the J call TRBJ1-3, with D possibly TRBD1 on 5 matching bases. Germline loops: CDR1 MNHNS, CDR2 SASEGT. The CDR3 sequence is 15 residues long. V lost 2 bases, J lost 4 bases, and 12 bases lay in between. In DNA form, the CDR3 reads TGTGCCAGCAGTGAATTGGGAGGGACCGGAAACACCATATATTTT. Residues: CASSELGGTGNTIYF.

The chain carries TRBV19 and TRBJ2-7; a weak D match, TRBD1 (7 bases). Looked up from germline, CDR1 is LNHDA and CDR2 is SQIVND (reference sequence). The CDR3 is made up of 14 amino acids. Trimming removed 2 bases from V and 5 bases from J, with 13 bases in between. The CDR3 loop reads CASSIQGGPDEQYF. The DNA for the CDR3 is TGTGCCAGTAGTATACAGGGGGGACCCGACGAGCAGTACTTC.

V usage is TRBV7-3 and J usage is TRBJ2-1; tentatively, D is TRBD1 or TRBD2 (5 bases each). V shed 5 bases and J shed 2 bases, with 16 bases lying between them. The germline CDR1 and CDR2 sequences are SGHTA and FQGTGA. CDR3 length equals 16 residues. Here the CDR3 DNA reads TGTGCCAGCAGCCCCGCCGGGGCGTCACCCTACAATGAGCAGTTCTTC. Amino acid sequence: CASSPAGASPYNEQFF.

This clone has just one count. The chain employs TRBV4-1 and TRBJ1-4; no clear D gene. Germline V gives CDR1 MGHRA, CDR2 YSYEKL. The CDR3 is 18 amino acids. Trimming pared 0 bases from V and 2 bases from J, leaving 16 bases between. In DNA, the CDR3 is TGCGCCAGCAGCCAAGATCTCGGCTCCAGTGTCACTAATGAAAAACTGTTTTTT. Protein product: CASSQDLGSSVTNEKLFF.

The chain joins TRBV5-5 to TRBJ1-3; a weak D match, TRBD1 (5 bases). Trimming removed 4 bases at V and 2 bases at J, with 10 bases between. Germline-derived CDR1 and CDR2 are SGHKS and YYEKEE (reference sequence). The CDR3 runs to 14 residues. The CDR3 nucleotides read TGTGCCAGCAGCACCGGGACGACTGGAAACACCATATATTTT. Protein sequence: CASSTGTTGNTIYF.

The rearrangement links TRBV28 to TRBJ2-4; unclear D gene. V lost 3 bases and J 0 bases, leaving 6 bases between the germline ends. CDR3 length: 14 amino acids. CDR1 is MDHEN, CDR2 SYDVKM, per germline. This CDR3 reads CASSFIVAKNIQYF. DNA for the CDR3: TGTGCCAGCAGTTTTATAGTAGCCAAAAACATTCAGTACTTC.

V and J are TRBV5-1 and TRBJ2-1; D possibly corresponds to TRBD2 (6 bases). Germline loops: CDR1 SGHRS, CDR2 YFSETQ. The CDR3 spans 16 residues. Deletions cut 5 bases from V and 5 bases from J, with 20 bases between. The CDR3 DNA sequence: TGCGCCAGCAGTACGGGGGTCCCGTTTCCAAACAATGAGCAGTTCTTC. Its protein is CASSTGVPFPNNEQFF.

CDR3 sequence: CASTHWGGRDTDTQYF. CDR3 in DNA: TGTGCCAGCACCCATTGGGGGGGGCGGGACACAGATACGCAGTATTTT. The chain recombines TRBV28 with TRBJ2-3, with TRBD2 as a possible D gene (7 bases). The CDR3 is 16 residues long. Trimming took 7 bases from V and 2 from J, leaving 19 bases between them. Germline CDR1 and CDR2: MDHEN and SYDVKM.